This T cell receptor (beta chain) was recorded in a study of T cell responses to AZD1222 COVID-19 vaccine. Study observations and caveats: Unmutated variant regions reportedly attract nearly half of all spike-specific TCRs.

Produced via immunoSEQ multiplex PCR; TCRdb's table is partial and in-frame only. The data hold 88,000 or so clones, with about nine tenths observed a single time. This CDR3 has 21 residues. As to this clone: What it binds is not known.

Sample: peripheral blood, taken on day 0 of AZD1222 vaccination. The sequence came from an adult in good health. V and J are TRBV21-1 and TRBJ2-1. TRBV21-1 has pseudogene status. CDR3 sequence (DNA): TGTGCCAGCATTACTGACCCGGCTAAGGGGGGAGGTCCTTCGTCCTACAATGAGCAGTTCTTC. Translated, it gives CASITDPAKGGGPSSYNEQFF.